These T cell receptor beta chains were read from a single sample in a study of T-cell reconstitution after alpha-beta-depleted transplantation in children. TCRdb re-derived calls from the PCR reads in MiXCR, one entry per CDR3 protein. The data contain some 640,000 distinct CDR3 sequences, around 16% of them singletons. Specimen: PBMCs from the stem cell graft donor, collected from the stem cell graft. These receptors came from a human donor who donated a stem cell graft to a child with acute myeloid leukemia. The CDR3 runs from the conserved cysteine through the conserved F or W. A D gene is named only where the DNA matches it firmly. Size values are once, few and many counts, or a class for expanded clones, and some rows have none.

d_call j_call cdr3_length clone_size v_call cdr3_nt cdr3_aa
TRBD2 TRBJ2-3 16 NA TRBV7-2 TGTGCCAGCAGCTTAGTAGCGGGGGCTGGGAGAGATACGCAGTATTTT CASSLVAGAGRDTQYF
TRBD1 TRBJ1-6 13 few TRBV20-1 TGCAGTGCTATGGGACAGGGTTATTCACCCCTCCACTTT CSAMGQGYSPLHF
NA TRBJ2-1 14 NA TRBV28 TGTGCCAGCAGTTGGGGACAACCCATGGATGAGCAGTTCTTC CASSWGQPMDEQFF
NA TRBJ2-2 12 many TRBV11-2 TGTGCCAGCAGCTTAATGCGCGGGGAGCTGTTTTTT CASSLMRGELFF
TRBD1 TRBJ2-3 16 few TRBV7-2 TGTGCCAGCAGCCCCCTGAGACAGGGTAACACAGATACGCAGTATTTT CASSPLRQGNTDTQYF
NA TRBJ1-1 11 NA TRBV10-2 TGCGCCAGCAGTGGGGTAGGGGTAGCTTTCTTT CASSGVGVAFF
NA TRBJ1-2 16 many TRBV20-1 TGCAGTGCTAGGCCCCCCGGGACGGACGGACTGTATGGCTACACCTTC CSARPPGTDGLYGYTF
NA TRBJ1-1 13 few TRBV7-9 TGTGCCAGCAGCCAGACAGCGAACACTGAAGCTTTCTTT CASSQTANTEAFF
TRBD1 TRBJ2-7 15 many TRBV20-1 TGCAGTGCTCAACAGGGGCTACGTCGCTCCTACGAGCAGTACTTC CSAQQGLRRSYEQYF
NA TRBJ1-1 12 many TRBV20-1 TGCAGTGCTAGGATCACGGACACTGAAGCTTTCTTT CSARITDTEAFF
NA TRBJ2-3 14 NA TRBV7-9 TGTGCCAGCAGCTTAGTTGGACTAAAAGATACGCAGTATTTT CASSLVGLKDTQYF
NA TRBJ2-4 15 many TRBV20-1 TGCAGTGCTCCCTGGACATCATCAGCTGCGGACATTCAGTACTTC CSAPWTSSAADIQYF
NA TRBJ2-7 17 many TRBV29-1 TGCAGCGTTGAAAGAGAATCAGGCAGCCCAAAGGGCTACGAGCAGTACTTC CSVERESGSPKGYEQYF
NA TRBJ2-3 12 many TRBV20-1 TGCAGTGCGCCCCTAGCAACAGATACGCAGTATTTT CSAPLATDTQYF
NA TRBJ2-1 14 few TRBV5-1 TGCGCCAGCAGCTTGGGGGGTGGACAGAATGAGCAGTTCTTC CASSLGGGQNEQFF
TRBD1 TRBJ2-7 13 few TRBV30 TGTGCCTGGAGTACCGACAGGGGCTACGAGCAGTACTTC CAWSTDRGYEQYF
NA TRBJ1-2 14 many TRBV6-1 TGTGCCAGCAAAGAACCCTCTTGGAGCTATGGCTACACCTTC CASKEPSWSYGYTF
NA TRBJ2-7 14 NA TRBV12-3/TRBV12-4 TGTGCCAGCAGTTTAGCCCCTCGGGGCTACGAGCAGTACTTC CASSLAPRGYEQYF
NA TRBJ2-3 15 NA TRBV5-1 TGCGCCAGCAGCCGGGAGGGACAGACCACAGATACGCAGTATTTT CASSREGQTTDTQYF
NA TRBJ2-7 15 NA TRBV7-9 TGTGCCAGCAGTCCGTATCCGGAGGAGCCGAACGAGCAGTACTTC CASSPYPEEPNEQYF
TRBD1 TRBJ2-7 14 few TRBV27 TGTGCCAGCACCCCTGGGACAGGGACCCACGAGCAGTACTTC CASTPGTGTHEQYF
NA TRBJ1-2 12 NA TRBV28 TGTGCCAGCAGTTCCGGACATCATGGCTACACCTTC CASSSGHHGYTF
NA TRBJ1-3 15 NA TRBV7-2 TGTGCCAGCAGCTTGACACTCGTCTCTGGAAACACCATATATTTT CASSLTLVSGNTIYF
NA TRBJ1-5 13 many TRBV7-2 TGTGCCAGCGGCATTTGGAGCAATCAGCCCCAGCATTTT CASGIWSNQPQHF
TRBD1 TRBJ2-5 16 few TRBV20-1 TGCAGTGCTAGTCCCCCCCTGGGGACAGGGAGGGAGACCCAGTACTTC CSASPPLGTGRETQYF
NA TRBJ1-1 13 many TRBV20-1 TGCAGTGCTAACTTCAGGGAGGACACTGAAGCTTTCTTT CSANFREDTEAFF
NA TRBJ2-3 13 NA TRBV7-9 TGTGCCAGCAGCACCGGGGGCTTAGATACGCAGTATTTT CASSTGGLDTQYF
TRBD2 TRBJ2-3 17 few TRBV6-1 TGTGCCAGCACAGGGGGCAGGACTAGCGGGGGCGCTGATACGCAGTATTTT CASTGGRTSGGADTQYF
TRBD2 TRBJ2-1 14 many TRBV10-3 TGTGCCATCAGTGGATTAGCGGGGGACAATGAGCAGTTCTTC CAISGLAGDNEQFF
TRBD1 TRBJ1-2 14 many TRBV20-1 TGCAGTGCTAGGAGGACAGGGGGAAACTATGGCTACACCTTC CSARRTGGNYGYTF
NA TRBJ2-1 12 NA TRBV27 TGTGCCAGCAGTTTTAGGGGACTGGAGCAGTTCTTC CASSFRGLEQFF
NA TRBJ1-1 15 few TRBV5-1 TGCGCCAGCAGCTGGGATGGGGCCGGGGACACTGAAGCTTTCTTT CASSWDGAGDTEAFF
TRBD1 TRBJ1-2 11 NA TRBV29-1 TGCAGCGCCGCAGGGGGGGGTGGCTACACCTTC CSAAGGGGYTF
NA TRBJ2-1 16 few TRBV7-3 TGTGCCAGCAGCCAACCCGACGGGTCCTTGGGCAATGAGCAGTTCTTC CASSQPDGSLGNEQFF
NA TRBJ2-7 15 few TRBV5-1 TGCGCCAGCCATTCCCCAGCCGCCGGGTCCTACGAGCAGTACTTC CASHSPAAGSYEQYF
TRBD1 TRBJ1-5 20 many TRBV20-1 TGCAGTGCTAGAGGTCGCCACAGGGGAGGACCGGTTAGAAGTAATCAGCCCCAGCATTTT CSARGRHRGGPVRSNQPQHF
NA TRBJ2-1 11 many TRBV7-2 TGTGCCAGCAGCTTAAGGAGAGAGCAGTTCTTC CASSLRREQFF
NA TRBJ2-3 15 few TRBV9 TGTGCCAGCAGCGTAAGTGGACTGCGCACAGATACGCAGTATTTT CASSVSGLRTDTQYF
TRBD1 TRBJ1-2 16 many TRBV20-1 TGCAGTGCCCAGGGGGCAGGGGGAGTCCGCGGCTATGGCTACACCTTC CSAQGAGGVRGYGYTF